The clone carrying this T cell receptor beta chain was seen a handful of times. The CDR3 has 11 amino acids. Trimming cost V 1 base and J 10 bases, with 7 bases left between them. Germline CDR1 is LGHNA and CDR2 is YNFKEQ. TCRdb fed the 5' RACE reads into MiXCR, producing one record per CDR3 protein. The top ten hold 20% to 25% of the sample, which has fewer than 200,000 distinct CDR3 sequences, roughly a fifth seen once. The source of the sample is a study of T-cell memory formation after mild COVID-19. The rearrangement links TRBV4-2 to TRBJ1-1; D is unresolved. The TCR sequence derives from an adult woman who had mild COVID-19 (a few samples of this study predate the infection). Cell type and time point are not known. Sequencing was performed on PBMCs or a T cell subset sorted from them (not recorded which). CDR3 residues: CASSQGVGAFF. The CDR3 nucleotides read TGTGCCAGCAGCCAAGGGGTTGGAGCTTTCTTT.